By frequency in the sample, the clone carrying this T cell receptor beta chain is medium-sized. The antigen is not known. This sample is part of a study of HIV-infected children after antiretroviral therapy interruption. Across the whole study: Children had CD4+ above 500, viral load below 50 copies/ml, either treatment arm. Samples from the continuous-treatment group were taken at weeks 0, 48 and 150.

The treatment denotes: PENTA 11 planned treatment interruption arm or continuous ART arm. RNA-based 3' RACE libraries used unique molecular identifiers. TCRdb fed the 3' RACE reads into MiXCR, producing one record per CDR3 protein. The top ten hold approximately 0.97% of the sample, which has 30,000 to 50,000 distinct CDR3 sequences, over 6.5% seen once. This CDR3 has 13 amino acids. The V end was cut by 6 bases, the J end by 10 bases, with 19 bases between. From germline, CDR1 is SGHAT and CDR2 FQDESV (reference sequence). Study findings and constraints: After treatment interruption started, naive CD4+ CDR3 overlap across time points dropped.

The sample consisted of CD45RA+ CD4+ T cells from PBMCs, pooled from several time points, taken from a donor given antiretroviral therapy, either interrupted or continuous. Subset defined: naive CD4+ CD45RA+ CD45RO- T cells. This chain uses TRBV11-1 with TRBJ2-7; the D gene is possibly TRBD1 (5 bases). The receptor comes from a pool of human donors with HIV. In DNA, the CDR3 is TGTGCCAGCAGTCGACTGGGGCCGTATGAACAGTACTTC. Translation: CASSRLGPYEQYF. Filled out from reference TRBV11-1 and TRBJ2-7, the complete variable domain reads EAEVAQSPRYKITEKSQAVAFWCDPISGHATLYWYRQILGQGPELLVQFQDESVVDDSQLPKDRFSAERLKGVDSTLKIQPAELGDSAMYLCASSRLGPYEQYFGPGTRLTVT.